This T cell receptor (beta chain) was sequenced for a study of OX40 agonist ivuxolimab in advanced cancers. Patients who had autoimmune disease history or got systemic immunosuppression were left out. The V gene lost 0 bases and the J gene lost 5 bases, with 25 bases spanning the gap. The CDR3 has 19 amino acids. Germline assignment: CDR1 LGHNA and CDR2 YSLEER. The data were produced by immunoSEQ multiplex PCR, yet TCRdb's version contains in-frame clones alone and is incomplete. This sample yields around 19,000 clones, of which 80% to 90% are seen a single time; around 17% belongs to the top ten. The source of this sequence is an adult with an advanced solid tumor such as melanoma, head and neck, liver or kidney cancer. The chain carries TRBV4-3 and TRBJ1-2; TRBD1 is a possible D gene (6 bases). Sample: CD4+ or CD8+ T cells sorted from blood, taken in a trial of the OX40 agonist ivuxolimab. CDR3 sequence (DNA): TGCGCCAGCAGCCAAGATCTGGGGCAGGGGACCCTAATTGGGTATGGCTACACCTTC. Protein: CASSQDLGQGTLIGYGYTF.